This TCR beta chain was captured by sequencing in a study of T cell responses to AZD1222 COVID-19 vaccine. Germline assignment: CDR1 SGHDT and CDR2 YYEEEE. The CDR3 covers 16 residues. Trimming removed 0 bases at V and 0 bases at J, with 11 bases between. Data came from immunoSEQ multiplex PCR; TCRdb stores just in-frame clones and leaves some out. The data contain some 89,000 clones, roughly 90% of them singletons. The chain carries TRBV5-6 and TRBJ2-3, with D perhaps matching TRBD2 (6 bases). The sample consisted of peripheral blood, taken on day 0 of AZD1222 vaccination. This TCR derives from an adult in good health. The CDR3: CASSLDVGTSTDTQYF. CDR3 in DNA: TGTGCCAGCAGCTTGGACGTCGGGACTAGCACAGATACGCAGTATTTT.